Listed below are T cell receptor beta chains from one sample, sequenced in a study of blood T cell repertoires in COVID-19. This table comes from immunoSEQ multiplex PCR, and its TCRdb copy is limited to in-frame clones, with some not included. Of 5,700 or so clones in the sample, about 88% are singletons; the top ten hold 9.5% to 15%. Material: peripheral blood. These receptors were collected from a human donor in a cohort sampled during active COVID-19. Both conserved end residues are part of each CDR3. The D gene is left open where the match is weak. Expanded clones are given a class, and other clones once, few, many or no size at all.

size: .; V: TRBV6-2/TRBV6-3; J: TRBJ1-5; D: .; CDR3: CASSSSASNQPQHF; DNA: TGTGCCAGCAGTTCTAGCGCAAGCAATCAGCCCCAGCATTTT
size: .; V: TRBV6-4; J: TRBJ2-3; D: TRBD2; CDR3: CASSDKAGGSDTQYF; DNA: TGTGCCAGCAGTGACAAAGCGGGAGGGTCTGATACGCAGTATTTT
size: few; V: TRBV7-8; J: TRBJ2-7; D: .; CDR3: CASSLKTVYEQYF; DNA: TGTGCCAGCAGCTTGAAGACAGTATACGAGCAGTACTTC
size: .; V: TRBV5-1; J: TRBJ1-1; D: TRBD1; CDR3: CASSPTGVHRDTEAFF; DNA: TGCGCCAGCAGCCCGACAGGGGTACATCGCGACACTGAAGCTTTCTTT
size: .; V: TRBV14; J: TRBJ2-1; D: TRBD2; CDR3: CASSRPSSGYNEQFF; DNA: TGTGCCAGCAGCCGTCCCTCTAGCGGATACAATGAGCAGTTCTTC
size: .; V: TRBV7-2; J: TRBJ2-1; D: TRBD1; CDR3: CASSSSQQGTNEQFF; DNA: TGTGCCAGCAGCTCTTCCCAACAGGGGACCAATGAGCAGTTCTTC
size: .; V: TRBV11-3; J: TRBJ2-1; D: TRBD2; CDR3: CASSPRGGAGGYNEQFF; DNA: TGTGCCAGCAGCCCGCGGGGGGGAGCGGGAGGGTACAATGAGCAGTTCTTC
size: .; V: TRBV19; J: TRBJ2-7; D: TRBD1; CDR3: CASRTTGTGVYEQYF; DNA: TGTGCCAGTAGAACGACCGGGACAGGGGTCTACGAGCAGTACTTC
size: once; V: TRBV19; J: TRBJ1-3; D: TRBD1; CDR3: CASSPGTGDFSGNTIYF; DNA: TGTGCCAGTAGTCCTGGGACAGGGGACTTCTCTGGAAACACCATATATTTT
size: .; V: TRBV19; J: TRBJ1-2; D: TRBD1; CDR3: CASRLGQGVHGYTF; DNA: TGTGCCAGTAGACTCGGACAGGGAGTACATGGCTACACCTTC
size: .; V: TRBV4-2; J: TRBJ2-7; D: TRBD2; CDR3: CASSPHGLAGVLYEQYF; DNA: TGTGCCAGCAGCCCCCACGGACTAGCGGGAGTTCTCTACGAGCAGTACTTC
size: .; V: TRBV9; J: TRBJ2-1; D: .; CDR3: CASSLYNEQFF; DNA: TGTGCCAGCAGCCTATACAATGAGCAGTTCTTC
size: .; V: TRBV24-1; J: TRBJ2-7; D: TRBD1; CDR3: CATSDPHGQGYEQYF; DNA: TGTGCCACCAGTGATCCCCACGGACAGGGTTACGAGCAGTACTTC
size: .; V: TRBV19; J: TRBJ2-3; D: TRBD1; CDR3: CASSGPGGDRGMSWEDTQYF; DNA: TGTGCCAGTAGCGGCCCTGGAGGGGACAGGGGGATGAGTTGGGAAGATACGCAGTATTTT
size: .; V: TRBV11-2; J: TRBJ1-2; D: .; CDR3: CASSAGTNYGYTF; DNA: TGTGCCAGCAGCGCGGGAACAAACTATGGCTACACCTTC
size: .; V: TRBV12-2; J: TRBJ2-7; D: .; CDR3: CASRLTSGSSYEQYF; DNA: TGTGCAAGTCGCTTGACTAGCGGGAGCTCCTACGAGCAGTACTTC
size: .; V: TRBV19; J: TRBJ2-3; D: .; CDR3: CASRRGDTQYF; DNA: TGTGCCAGTAGGAGGGGGGATACGCAGTATTTT
size: .; V: TRBV30; J: TRBJ1-4; D: .; CDR3: CAWTRGQILFF; DNA: TGTGCCTGGACCAGAGGTCAAATACTGTTTTTT
size: .; V: TRBV6-5; J: TRBJ1-2; D: TRBD1; CDR3: CASSYNGQGGYTF; DNA: TGTGCCAGCAGTTATAACGGACAGGGGGGCTACACCTTC
size: .; V: TRBV7-9; J: TRBJ2-3; D: .; CDR3: CASSLAELVSTDTQYF; DNA: TGTGCCAGCAGCTTAGCGGAACTAGTTAGCACAGATACGCAGTATTTT
size: .; V: TRBV7-9; J: TRBJ2-7; D: TRBD1; CDR3: CASSLPTGGEQYF; DNA: TGTGCCAGCAGCTTACCGACAGGGGGAGAGCAGTACTTC
size: .; V: TRBV27; J: TRBJ2-3; D: .; CDR3: CASSAPFGGTDTQYF; DNA: TGTGCCAGCAGTGCCCCCTTCGGAGGAACAGATACGCAGTATTTT
size: .; V: TRBV12-3/TRBV12-4; J: TRBJ1-5; D: .; CDR3: CASRRQSNQPQHF; DNA: TGTGCCAGCAGACGACAGAGCAATCAGCCCCAGCATTTT
size: .; V: TRBV25-1; J: TRBJ2-1; D: .; CDR3: CASSAFKSAEQFF; DNA: TGTGCCAGCAGTGCCTTTAAATCTGCGGAGCAGTTCTTC
size: .; V: TRBV7-9; J: TRBJ2-1; D: TRBD1; CDR3: CASSPAGTGKNEQFF; DNA: TGTGCCAGCAGCCCCGCGGGGACAGGGAAAAATGAGCAGTTCTTC
size: .; V: TRBV7-8; J: TRBJ1-1; D: TRBD1; CDR3: CASSAYQGAETEAFF; DNA: TGTGCCAGCAGCGCCTACCAGGGGGCAGAGACTGAAGCTTTCTTT
size: .; V: TRBV7-8; J: TRBJ1-1; D: .; CDR3: CASSFRRWGDTEAFF; DNA: TGTGCCAGCAGCTTCCGGAGGTGGGGGGACACTGAAGCTTTCTTT
size: .; V: TRBV9; J: TRBJ2-5; D: .; CDR3: CASSARDIPRETQYF; DNA: TGTGCCAGCAGCGCCCGGGACATACCCCGAGAGACCCAGTACTTC
size: few; V: TRBV21-1; J: TRBJ1-5; D: .; CDR3: CASSKVVEQCGQPQHF; DNA: TGTGCCAGCAGCAAAGTAGTTGAGCAGTGCGGGCAGCCCCAGCATTTT
size: .; V: TRBV28; J: TRBJ2-7; D: TRBD1; CDR3: CASSMTAGGYEQYF; DNA: TGTGCCAGCAGCATGACTGCAGGGGGCTACGAGCAGTACTTC
size: .; V: TRBV6-1; J: TRBJ2-7; D: .; CDR3: CASSERGDLIEQYF; DNA: TGTGCCAGCAGTGAACGTGGAGACTTAATCGAGCAGTACTTC
size: once; V: TRBV24-1; J: TRBJ2-1; D: TRBD2; CDR3: CATSVSGRPYNEQFF; DNA: TGTGCCACCAGTGTTAGCGGGAGGCCTTACAATGAGCAGTTCTTC
size: .; V: TRBV5-5; J: TRBJ2-7; D: TRBD1; CDR3: CASSRTGGASYEQYF; DNA: TGTGCCAGCAGCCGGACAGGGGGCGCTTCCTACGAGCAGTACTTC
size: .; V: TRBV7-9; J: TRBJ1-1; D: .; CDR3: CASSPTPDLGGRNTEAFF; DNA: TGTGCCAGCAGCCCCACGCCCGACCTTGGGGGGAGGAACACTGAAGCTTTCTTT
size: .; V: TRBV27; J: TRBJ2-1; D: TRBD2; CDR3: CASSLSGAGAYNEQFF; DNA: TGTGCCAGCAGTTTATCGGGAGCGGGAGCATACAATGAGCAGTTCTTC
size: .; V: TRBV9; J: TRBJ2-3; D: .; CDR3: CASSITTLSTDTQYF; DNA: TGTGCCAGCAGCATAACTACCCTAAGCACAGATACGCAGTATTTT
size: .; V: TRBV5-4; J: TRBJ2-5; D: TRBD2; CDR3: CASSLDIGREETQYF; DNA: TGTGCCAGCAGCTTGGATATCGGGAGGGAAGAGACCCAGTACTTC
size: once; V: TRBV9; J: TRBJ1-2; D: .; CDR3: CASSVGARDAGYTF; DNA: TGTGCCAGCAGCGTAGGAGCCAGGGATGCTGGCTACACCTTC
size: .; V: TRBV2; J: TRBJ1-2; D: TRBD1; CDR3: CASSVQGGWDYGYTF; DNA: TGTGCCAGCAGTGTTCAGGGGGGTTGGGACTATGGCTACACCTTC
size: .; V: TRBV6-4; J: TRBJ2-5; D: .; CDR3: CASSAIPGAGEETQYF; DNA: TGTGCCAGCAGTGCAATCCCAGGGGCAGGAGAAGAGACCCAGTACTTC
size: .; V: TRBV5-4; J: TRBJ2-3; D: TRBD2; CDR3: CASSLWVGSSGGTQYF; DNA: TGTGCCAGCAGCTTGTGGGTAGGCTCTAGCGGAGGTACGCAGTATTTT
size: .; V: TRBV6-5; J: TRBJ2-1; D: .; CDR3: CASFRDGTYNEQFF; DNA: TGTGCCAGCTTCAGAGACGGGACCTACAATGAGCAGTTCTTC
size: .; V: TRBV15; J: TRBJ2-1; D: TRBD1; CDR3: CATSRSRDRQGNEQFF; DNA: TGTGCCACCAGCAGATCCCGGGACAGGCAAGGCAATGAGCAGTTCTTC
size: .; V: TRBV29-1; J: TRBJ2-7; D: TRBD1; CDR3: CSVRAGGTGAYEQYF; DNA: TGCAGCGTTAGAGCTGGGGGGACAGGGGCCTACGAGCAGTACTTC
size: .; V: TRBV19; J: TRBJ2-7; D: TRBD1; CDR3: CATGGQGNYEQYF; DNA: TGTGCCACCGGGGGACAGGGGAACTACGAGCAGTACTTC
size: .; V: TRBV7-2; J: TRBJ2-3; D: .; CDR3: CASSTGLADTQYF; DNA: TGTGCCAGCAGCACCGGTCTCGCAGATACGCAGTATTTT